Sequencing of this TCR beta chain was carried out in a study of blood T cell repertoires in COVID-19. The cohort comprised adults aged 18 to 89 years residing in about 25 US areas. In the study's own analysis: Amplification from reference gene primers served as the basis for estimated nucleated cell counts. Here immunoSEQ multiplex PCR was the method, and the copy in TCRdb shows in-frame clones only, minus some. The V and J calls and clone size were taken over from that table, and D and trimming were inferred from the DNA. The table has over 350,000 clones, around 90% seen once. The sequenced sample was PBMCs or T cells enriched from blood (not recorded which). The origin of this receptor is a woman aged 18 to 35 who had recovered from COVID-19.

The CDR3 nucleotides are TGTGCCAGCAGCGTTCAAGGGGTTCCAACCCAAGAGACCCAGTACTTC. It yields the protein CASSVQGVPTQETQYF. The chain uses TRBV9 and TRBJ2-5; D perhaps matches TRBD1 (5 bases). V shed 2 bases and J shed 1 base, with 15 bases lying between them. CDR1 is SGDLS and CDR2 is YYNGEE in the germline V gene. The CDR3 length is 16 residues.